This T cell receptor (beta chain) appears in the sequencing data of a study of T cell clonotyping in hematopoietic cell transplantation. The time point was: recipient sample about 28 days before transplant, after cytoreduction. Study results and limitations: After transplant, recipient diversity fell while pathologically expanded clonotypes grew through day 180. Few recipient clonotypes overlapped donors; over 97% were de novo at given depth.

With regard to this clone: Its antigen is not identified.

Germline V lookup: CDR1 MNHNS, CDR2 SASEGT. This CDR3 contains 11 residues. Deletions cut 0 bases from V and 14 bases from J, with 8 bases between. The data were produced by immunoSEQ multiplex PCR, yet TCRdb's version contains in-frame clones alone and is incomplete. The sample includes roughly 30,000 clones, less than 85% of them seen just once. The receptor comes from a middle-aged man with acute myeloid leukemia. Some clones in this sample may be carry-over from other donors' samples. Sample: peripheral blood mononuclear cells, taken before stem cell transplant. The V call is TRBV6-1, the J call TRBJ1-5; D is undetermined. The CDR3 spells CASSEAVTEHF. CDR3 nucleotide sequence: TGTGCCAGCAGTGAAGCAGTAACCGAGCATTTT.